The source of this T cell receptor beta chain is a study of human T cells and chemical hapten exposure. This clonotype was recorded many times. TCRdb re-called the RACE reads with MiXCR, one entry per CDR3 protein. The table records under 450,000 distinct CDR3 sequences, around 6% of them present only once. Time point indicated: patch test 2, 6 weeks after DPC sensitization. This sample's treatment: therapeutic diphenylcyclopropenone sensitization with weekly scalp DPC. This specimen consisted of whole blood, obtained in connection with sensitization to the hapten diphenylcyclopropenone (DPC). The origin of this receptor is a woman aged 18 to 35 with alopecia areata. Some clones in this sample may be carry-over from other donors' samples.

CDR3 loop: CASSLLWTRGTEAFF. DNA for the CDR3: TGTGCCAGCAGCTTATTATGGACCCGAGGAACTGAAGCTTTCTTT. V usage is TRBV7-9 and J usage is TRBJ1-1; no reliable D call. This CDR3 comprises 15 residues. V shed 2 bases and J shed 5 bases, with 15 bases lying between them. CDR1 and CDR2 (germline): SEHNR, FQNEAQ (reference sequence).